The clone carrying this TCR beta chain was counted a few times. Its antigen is undetermined. The data belong to a study of CD8+ T cells in alopecia areata. Findings and limits, study-wide: Patients showed less clear TCR sequence sharing than mice, possibly partly because of HLA diversity. Lesional scalp, notably in alopecia totalis/universalis, had clonality above that of normal scalp.

Extracted RNA was reverse transcribed into cDNA, the sequencing template. Sequencing was performed with immunoSEQ multiplex PCR; in TCRdb, only in-frame clones are kept and a portion is missing. The data contain 140,000 or so clones, more than 55% of them singletons. The V end lost 0 bases, the J end lost 1 base, and 7 bases lay between the germline ends. The germline V gene has CDR1 SGHDT and CDR2 YYEEEE. This CDR3 is 14 amino acids long. This TCR was recovered from a human donor in good health. This sequence joins TRBV5-6 and TRBJ1-1; D is unresolved. The sequencing input was CD8+ T cells sorted from blood. CDR3 sequence (DNA): TGTGCCAGCAGCTTGGAGGGAAGGAACACTGAAGCTTTCTTT. Protein sequence: CASSLEGRNTEAFF.